The source of this TCR beta chain is a study of shared clonotypes between healthy human individuals. Germline assignment: CDR1 SGHRS and CDR2 YFSETQ. V lost 4 bases to trimming and J lost 0 bases, with 12 bases between them. CDR3 size: 15 residues. This clone has more than one count but fewer than ten. Assay: immunoSEQ multiplex PCR; the TCRdb copy retains only in-frame clones and omits some. The table lists roughly 1 million clones, around 78% of them singletons. The receptor comes from a young man in good health. Some clones in this sample may be carry-over from other donors' samples. Sequenced material: memory CD4+ T cells from PBMCs. Noted subset: CD45RA-negative fraction. The chain recombines TRBV5-1 with TRBJ2-3; D uncertain. The DNA of the CDR3 is TGCGCCAGCAGCCTCCCCGCGGCCAGCACAGATACGCAGTATTTT. Amino acid sequence: CASSLPAASTDTQYF.